The 30 T cell receptor beta chains listed next were all sequenced from one sample in a study of blood T cell repertoires in COVID-19. Sequenced by immunoSEQ multiplex PCR; TCRdb stores in-frame clones only, minus some. The sample records about 270,000 clones, under 95% being singletons. What was sequenced was PBMCs or T cells enriched from blood (not recorded which). The origin of the receptors is a man in his forties who had been exposed to COVID-19.

The chain employs TRBV6-1 and TRBJ2-7, with 9 positions matching TRBD2. Losses at the gene ends were 2 bases for V and 6 bases for J; bases not matched to a gene: 11. This CDR3 contains 16 residues. From germline, CDR1 is MNHNS and CDR2 SASEGT. Here the CDR3 reads CASSERVAGGLSEQYF. The CDR3 DNA is TGTGCCAGCAGTGAAAGAGTGGCGGGAGGGCTAAGCGAGCAGTACTTC.

The chain uses TRBV7-3 and TRBJ2-3; no firm D call. The V end was cut by 1 base, the J end by 2 bases, with 7 bases between. From germline, CDR1 is SGHTA and CDR2 FQGTGA. This CDR3 region has 14 residues. DNA of the CDR3: TGTGCCAGCAGCTTAAGGGCCTACACAGATACGCAGTATTTT. Translating it yields CASSLRAYTDTQYF.

CDR3 sequence (DNA): TGTGCCAGCAGCCACCAGGGGGGCCGGGGCTATGGCTACACCTTC. Its translation is CASSHQGGRGYGYTF. The chain combines TRBV9 with TRBJ1-2, with 7 bases aligning to TRBD1. CDR1 is SGDLS, CDR2 YYNGEE, per germline. This CDR3 is 15 amino acids long. J lost 4 bases, V lost 4 bases, and 10 bases had no gene match.

This chain uses TRBV30 with TRBJ2-2; D is unresolved. The CDR3 is made up of 11 amino acids. Germline CDR1 GTSNPN, CDR2 SVGIG (reference sequence). The germline V and J ends were trimmed by 2 bases and 6 bases, with 4 bases remaining between them. In DNA, the CDR3 is TGTGCCTGGAGTCAGTCCGGGGAGCTGTTTTTT. The encoded protein is CAWSQSGELFF.

The rearrangement joins TRBV28 to TRBJ1-1; the D gene is possibly TRBD1 (5 bases). The germline V gene encodes CDR1 MDHEN and CDR2 SYDVKM. V shed 5 bases and J shed 6 bases, with 13 bases lying between them. The CDR3 consists of 13 residues. CDR3 loop: CASSPPGTPEAFF. The CDR3 nucleotides read TGTGCCAGCAGTCCCCCGGGGACTCCTGAAGCTTTCTTT.

The J gene is TRBJ1-2, the V gene TRBV2; D not certain. Germline CDR1 and CDR2: SNHLY and FYNNEI. The CDR3 is 12 residues long. The ends were cut back, 4 bases at V and 5 bases at J, with 8 bases in the middle. CDR3 coding DNA: TGTGCCAGCAGTGTCAGCGAATATGGCTACACCTTC. Its protein product is CASSVSEYGYTF. Variable domain in full (rest from reference TRBV2 and TRBJ1-2): EPEVTQTPSHQVTQMGQEVILRCVPISNHLYFYWYRQILGQKVEFLVSFYNNEISEKSEIFDDQFSVERPDGSNFTLKIRSTKLEDSAMYFCASSVSEYGYTFGSGTRLTVV.

The chain recombines TRBV13 with TRBJ1-1; D perhaps matches TRBD1 (6 bases). Trimming took off 5 bases at V and 10 bases at J, with 17 bases between the two ends. There are 13 residues in the CDR3. Germline assignment: CDR1 PRHDT and CDR2 FYEKMQ (reference sequence). This chain's CDR3 is CASSLDSFAGAFF. CDR3 in DNA: TGTGCCAGCAGCCTGGACAGCTTTGCGGGAGCTTTCTTT.

This clone was counted a single time. The CDR3 nucleotides read TGTGCCAGCTCACTAGAGCTAGCGGCTAGCACAGATACGCAGTATTTT. The encoded protein is CASSLELAASTDTQYF. The genes are TRBV18 and TRBJ2-3; 7 nucleotides agree with TRBD2. Germline assignment: CDR1 KGHSH and CDR2 LQKENI. J gave up 0 bases and V 4 bases, and 7 bases lay outside the gene matches. The CDR3 is made up of 16 amino acids.

This clone was found a few times. The V gene is TRBV28, the J gene TRBJ2-1; weak D call: TRBD2 (5 bases). CDR3 size: 16 residues. The V gene lost 3 bases and the J gene lost 6 bases, with 18 bases spanning the gap. CDR1 and CDR2 (germline): MDHEN, SYDVKM. CDR3 DNA: TGTGCCAGCAGTTTTACCATCGGACTGGAAACCAATGAGCAGTTCTTC. Encoded protein: CASSFTIGLETNEQFF.

V gene TRBV19 combines with J gene TRBJ2-1; D is unclear. The CDR3 has 16 residues. Between the trimmed V and J ends, which lost 3 bases and 0 bases, there was a span of 12 bases. Germline V gene data show CDR1 as LNHDA and CDR2 as SQIVND (reference sequence). CDR3: CASSISGGSSYNEQFF. The CDR3 DNA is TGTGCCAGTAGTATTTCTGGCGGAAGCTCCTACAATGAGCAGTTCTTC.

This clone was found a few times. This chain joins TRBV2 and TRBJ2-1, with 11 bases matching TRBD2. The length of the CDR3 is 17 residues. Trimming removed 6 bases from V and 6 bases from J; junction bases left unmatched: 13. Germline loops: CDR1 SNHLY, CDR2 FYNNEI. Here the CDR3 reads CASRQGLAEHYPNEQFF. As DNA, the CDR3 is TGTGCCAGCAGGCAGGGACTAGCGGAACACTACCCCAATGAGCAGTTCTTC.

This sequence joins TRBV19 and TRBJ1-1; D not certain. V was shortened by 7 bases and J by 0 bases, with 15 bases between the two germline ends. Germline CDR1 and CDR2: LNHDA and SQIVND (reference sequence). The CDR3 length is 15 residues. CDR3 sequence: CASKSGVYMNTEAFF. In DNA form, the CDR3 reads TGTGCCAGTAAGTCCGGGGTCTACATGAACACTGAAGCTTTCTTT.

On this clone itself: This CDR3 is also generated by other DNA sequences in the sample. This rearrangement joins TRBV28 to TRBJ1-3, with TRBD1 matching over 7 bases. After removal of 3 bases from V and 3 bases from J, the junction contained 2 bases not matched to a gene. Germline-derived CDR1 and CDR2 are MDHEN and SYDVKM. The CDR3 consists of 14 residues. This chain's CDR3 is CASSFGTVGNTIYF. CDR3 sequence (DNA): TGTGCCAGCAGTTTCGGGACAGTTGGAAACACCATATATTTT. Complete variable domain (other parts from reference TRBV28 and TRBJ1-3): DVKVTQSSRYLVKRTGEKVFLECVQDMDHENMFWYRQDPGLGLRLIYFSYDVKMKEKGDIPEGYSVSREKKERFSLILESASTNQTSMYLCASSFGTVGNTIYFGEGSWLTVV.

The chain has TRBV30 and TRBJ1-3; D is ambiguous. The CDR3 extends over 12 amino acids. V lost 0 bases and J 3 bases, leaving 3 bases between the germline ends. CDR1 and CDR2 (germline): GTSNPN, SVGIG (reference sequence). Here the CDR3 reads CAWSVHGNTIYF. Written as DNA, the CDR3 is TGTGCCTGGAGTGTACATGGAAACACCATATATTTT.

This chain uses TRBV7-8 with TRBJ1-5; 7 nucleotides line up with TRBD1. Trimming cost V 5 bases and J 2 bases; bases outside gene matches: 15. CDR1 is SGHVS, CDR2 FQNEAQ, per germline. The CDR3 extends over 18 amino acids. CDR3: CASSRVARGRLGNQPQHF. As DNA, the CDR3 is TGTGCCAGCAGCAGAGTGGCCAGGGGGAGATTGGGCAATCAGCCCCAGCATTTT.

The rearrangement links TRBV24-1 to TRBJ1-5; 7 bases line up with TRBD1. Germline V gene data show CDR1 as KGHDR and CDR2 as SFDVKD. V shed 8 bases and J 4 bases; nucleotides not matched to a gene: 7. The CDR3 totals 14 residues. This chain's CDR3 is CATTRDRANQPQHF. DNA of the CDR3: TGTGCCACCACCCGAGACAGGGCGAATCAGCCCCAGCATTTT.

The chain recombines TRBV27 with TRBJ1-4; 8 bases agree with TRBD1. Per the germline V gene, CDR1 is MNHEY and CDR2 is SMNVEV (reference sequence). V shed 5 bases and J 6 bases; nucleotides not matched to a gene: 8. CDR3 length: 15 amino acids. As DNA, the CDR3 is TGTGCCAGCAGTCTCCGGACAGGGTCCCATGAAAAACTGTTTTTT. Residues: CASSLRTGSHEKLFF.

The V call is TRBV7-2, the J call TRBJ1-1; D uncertain. The CDR3 sequence is 12 residues long. V was clipped by 2 bases and J by 4 bases, with 5 bases between them. CDR1 and CDR2 from the germline V gene are SGHTA and FQGNSA. CDR3 in amino acids: CASSLLSTEAFF. Here the CDR3 DNA reads TGTGCCAGCAGCTTATTGAGCACTGAAGCTTTCTTT.

The rearrangement links TRBV2 to TRBJ2-7, with D possibly being TRBD2 (5 bases). This CDR3 comprises 14 residues. V lost 4 bases, J lost 0 bases, and 10 bases lay in between. Germline lookup yields CDR1 SNHLY and CDR2 FYNNEI. The DNA for the CDR3 is TGTGCCAGCAGTGCGGAGGCAGCCTCCTACGAGCAGTACTTC. Protein product: CASSAEAASYEQYF.

The chain links TRBV3-1 (or the pseudogene TRBV3-2) to TRBJ1-2; 10 bases are a match to TRBD1. V was clipped by 2 bases and J by 4 bases; unmatched bases: 7. The CDR3 loop spans 16 amino acids. Looked up from germline, CDR1 is LGHDT and CDR2 is YNNKEL (reference sequence). The DNA for the CDR3 is TGTGCCAGCAGCCAATCCGACAGGGGGCCTGGCTATGGCTACACCTTC. Its translation: CASSQSDRGPGYGYTF.

This chain links TRBV7-2 with TRBJ1-3; the match to TRBD1 covers 7 bases. The trim removed 5 bases at V and 4 bases at J, leaving 8 bases unmatched. Per the germline V gene, CDR1 is SGHTA and CDR2 is FQGNSA. The CDR3 length is 15 residues. The CDR3 loop is CASSPTGAQGNTIYF. CDR3 bases: TGTGCCAGCAGCCCCACAGGGGCTCAAGGAAACACCATATATTTT.

This sequence joins TRBV7-8 and TRBJ1-3, with TRBD1 as a possible D gene (5 bases). Germline-derived CDR1 and CDR2 are SGHVS and FQNEAQ. Trimming took off 5 bases at V and 0 bases at J, with 20 bases between the two ends. This CDR3 has 18 residues. The DNA of the CDR3 is TGTGCCAGCAGCCCGATTTTGCAAGGGGAAATCTCTGGAAACACCATATATTTT. It translates to CASSPILQGEISGNTIYF. Variable domain in full (rest from reference TRBV7-8 and TRBJ1-3): GAGVSQSPRYKVAKRGQDVALRCDPISGHVSLFWYQQALGQGPEFLTYFQNEAQLDKSGLPSDRFFAERPEGSVSTLKIQRTQQEDSAVYLCASSPILQGEISGNTIYFGEGSWLTVV.

The V call is TRBV11-2, the J call TRBJ1-2; TRBD1 aligns across 7 bases. The junction had 15 bases not matched to a gene; V was cut back by 0 bases and J by 5 bases. The CDR3 runs 18 residues. Germline lookup yields CDR1 SGHAT and CDR2 FQNNGV. In DNA form, the CDR3 reads TGTGCCAGCAGCTTAGATCCGGGACAGAGTCATCTTACTTATGGCTACACCTTC. This sequence encodes CASSLDPGQSHLTYGYTF. Full variable domain (outside the CDR3, taken from reference TRBV11-2 and TRBJ1-2): EAGVAQSPRYKIIEKRQSVAFWCNPISGHATLYWYQQILGQGPKLLIQFQNNGVVDDSQLPKDRFSAERLKGVDSTLKIQPAKLEDSAVYLCASSLDPGQSHLTYGYTFGSGTRLTVV.

V gene TRBV7-3 combines with J gene TRBJ2-2; D ambiguous. Trimming pared 7 bases from V and 4 bases from J, leaving 7 bases between. Looked up from germline, CDR1 is SGHTA and CDR2 is FQGTGA. The length of the CDR3 is 12 residues. In nucleotides, the CDR3 is TGTGCCAGCACCCCGGGCACCGGGGAGCTGTTTTTT. It translates to CASTPGTGELFF.

The gene calls are TRBV7-6 and TRBJ1-1; 7 nucleotides align to TRBD1. The J segment lost 9 bases and the V segment lost 4 bases, leaving 8 bases of the junction unmatched. The CDR3 is 13 amino acids. Germline V gene data show CDR1 as SGHVS and CDR2 as FNYEAQ. CDR3: CASSSRQGQKAFF. The CDR3 nucleotides are TGTGCCAGCAGCTCGCGACAGGGACAGAAAGCTTTCTTT.

The chain recombines TRBV29-1 with TRBJ1-4; D might be TRBD1 (6 bases). CDR3 length: 13 residues. CDR1 and CDR2 (germline): SQVTM, ANQGSEA. V was trimmed by 4 bases and J by 1 base, leaving 7 bases between them. CDR3 region: CSVVGGTNEKLFF. CDR3 in DNA: TGCAGCGTTGTAGGGGGAACTAATGAAAAACTGTTTTTT.

This sequence joins TRBV12-3 or TRBV12-4 and TRBJ1-2; D is unclear. The CDR3 is made up of 12 amino acids. V lost 4 bases and J 9 bases, leaving 12 bases between the germline ends. The CDR3 DNA follows: TGTGCCAGCAGTTACCCCGGGGTTAGCTACACCTTC. Protein: CASSYPGVSYTF.

The gene calls are TRBV10-3 and TRBJ2-5; 9 bases map to TRBD1. The CDR3 totals 15 residues. The germline CDR1 and CDR2 sequences are ENHRY and SYGVKD. Unmatched junction bases numbered 9, after V lost 10 bases and J lost 0 bases. CDR3 residues: CATGQGFTYQETQYF. CDR3 DNA: TGTGCCACGGGACAGGGCTTTACGTACCAAGAGACCCAGTACTTC.

The rearrangement joins TRBV27 to TRBJ1-1; D might be TRBD1 (6 bases). V lost 8 bases and J lost 1, with 26 bases in between. This CDR3 has 18 amino acids. Germline V gene sequence: CDR1 MNHEY, CDR2 SMNVEV (reference sequence). The CDR3 spells CASYVFPVGGAQNTEAFF. CDR3 in DNA: TGTGCCAGCTACGTTTTTCCGGTCGGGGGGGCGCAGAACACTGAAGCTTTCTTT.

The V gene is TRBV27, the J gene TRBJ2-7, with 10 positions matching TRBD2. J lost 4 bases, V lost 4 bases, and 4 bases had no gene match. This CDR3 is 14 amino acids long. Germline-derived CDR1 and CDR2 are MNHEY and SMNVEV (reference sequence). As DNA, the CDR3 is TGTGCCAGCAGTTCGACTAGCGGGCAGTACGAGCAGTACTTC. Amino acids: CASSSTSGQYEQYF.